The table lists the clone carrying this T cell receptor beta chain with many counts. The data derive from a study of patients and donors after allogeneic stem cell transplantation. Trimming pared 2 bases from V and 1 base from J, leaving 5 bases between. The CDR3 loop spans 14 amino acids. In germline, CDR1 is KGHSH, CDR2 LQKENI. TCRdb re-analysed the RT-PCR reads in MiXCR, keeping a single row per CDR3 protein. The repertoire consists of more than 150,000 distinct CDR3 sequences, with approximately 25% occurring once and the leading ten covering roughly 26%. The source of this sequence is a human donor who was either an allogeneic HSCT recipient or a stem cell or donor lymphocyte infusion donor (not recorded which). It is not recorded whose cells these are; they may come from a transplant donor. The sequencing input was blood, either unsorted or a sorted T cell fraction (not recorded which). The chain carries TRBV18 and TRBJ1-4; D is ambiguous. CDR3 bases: TGTGCCAGCTCACCAGCCAGAACTAATGAAAAACTGTTTTTT. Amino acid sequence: CASSPARTNEKLFF.